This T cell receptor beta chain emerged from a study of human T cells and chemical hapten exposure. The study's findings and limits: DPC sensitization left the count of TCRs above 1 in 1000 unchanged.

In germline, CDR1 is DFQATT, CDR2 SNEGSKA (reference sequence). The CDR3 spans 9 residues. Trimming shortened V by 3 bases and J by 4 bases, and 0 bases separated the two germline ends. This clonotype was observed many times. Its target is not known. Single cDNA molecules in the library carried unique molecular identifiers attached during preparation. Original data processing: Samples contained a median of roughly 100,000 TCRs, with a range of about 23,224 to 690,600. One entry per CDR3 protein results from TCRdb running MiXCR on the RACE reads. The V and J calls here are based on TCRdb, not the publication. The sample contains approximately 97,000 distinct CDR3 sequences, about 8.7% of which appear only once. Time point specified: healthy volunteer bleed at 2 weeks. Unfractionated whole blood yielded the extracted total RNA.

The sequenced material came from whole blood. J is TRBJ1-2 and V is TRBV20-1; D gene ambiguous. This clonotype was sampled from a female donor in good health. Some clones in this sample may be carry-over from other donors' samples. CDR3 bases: TGCAGTGCTAGCTATGGCTACACCTTC. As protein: CSASYGYTF.